This TCR beta chain came from a study of blood T cell repertoires in COVID-19. Overall study: PBMCs, B-cell-depleted T cells, or T cells were the source of the cDNA or gDNA that made up the material.

In the authors' methods: How many nucleated cells were present was estimated from reference gene primer amplification. Clones were read by immunoSEQ multiplex PCR, and TCRdb kept only the in-frame ones, dropping some. That table furnishes V, J and clone size, whereas the DNA furnished D and trimming. The sample holds 200,000 to 300,000 clones; over 80% are singletons and the top ten take 3.7%. CDR1 is LGHDT and CDR2 is YNNKEL in the germline V gene (reference sequence). The CDR3 runs to 15 residues. After removal of 5 bases from V and 4 bases from J, the junction contained 10 bases not matched to a gene.

The source is a woman in her forties with acute or convalescent COVID-19. V is TRBV3-1 (or the pseudogene TRBV3-2) and J is TRBJ1-2; 7 nucleotides line up with TRBD1. Source material: peripheral blood. In DNA, the CDR3 is TGTGCCAGCAGCAAAGCGACAGGGTCGGTCTATGGCTACACCTTC. Its translation: CASSKATGSVYGYTF.